This T cell receptor beta chain was observed in a study of fetal regulatory T cell absence and autoimmunity (dated by TCRdb to about 2017). Broadly, across the study: Exocrine pancreas autoimmunity was seen in the IPEX patients without clinical diabetes. Broad study findings and their caveats: The oligoclonal enrichment was taken as support for antigen-driven autoimmunity in the pancreas before birth in IPEX syndrome. Significant oligoclonal enrichment of the TCR compartment was observed in pancreas versus cord blood, with some top clones enriched more than 85-fold. Cord blood and pancreas had broadly similar TRB gene family usage, resembling published neonatal and adult repertoires.

Measured from the cysteine to the phenylalanine, the CDR3 is 14 residues long. The CDR3 DNA has 42 bases and is translated from base 1. CDR1 ENHRY and CDR2 SYGVKD were looked up in the germline V gene. For this chain, trimming is 0 bases at the V end and 4 bases at the J end, and the number of junction bases without a gene match is 0. As concerns this clone: Its antigen is not yet known. Base qualities are not recorded, but no much larger clone differs from it by a single base.

TCRbeta CDR3 regions were amplified and barcoded by two-step multiplex PCR on the immunoSEQ human TCRbeta survey platform. Sequencing of the libraries was done on Illumina instruments, and IgH was sequenced in parallel from the same samples. The paper's processing steps were these. Raw reads were filtered against IMGT V, D, J definitions and were binned using a nearest-neighbor algorithm so that PCR and sequencing errors were removed. Clones were defined as identical nucleotide sequences, and differential abundance between tissues was assessed by per-clone Fisher exact tests with a pFDR threshold of p<0.01. Clones whose frequencies were too low for statistical inference were excluded by a minimum inclusion filter of 10 in either sample. The immunoSEQ Analyzer was used for pairwise clonal comparisons, while IMGT tools were used to assess gene family usage. The source is immuneACCESS, and TCRdb retained only in-frame sequences with V and J called. Part of the clones is not carried over; for the studies checked, unresolved V genes explain less than half of this, and the remainder is unexplained. V and J calls and clone size are given by that table; D and trimming were obtained from the DNA. The sample contains approximately 46,000 clones, about 80% of them found a single time. The ten top clones hold 0.41% of the sample.

The DNeasy Blood and Tissue Kit was used to extract roughly 1.9-3.1 ug of genomic DNA from umbilical cord blood or frozen pancreas. In this chain, TRBV10-3 is recombined with TRBJ1-2, and TRBD1 aligns with 9 junction nucleotides. The sample comprised cord blood. The sequence was collected from a newborn boy with IPEX syndrome. The DNA is TGTGCCATCAGTGAGTCGACAGGGGGCTATGGCTACACCTTC. Its protein is CAISESTGGYGYTF.